Following are 30 T cell receptor beta chains from one sample sequenced in a study of beta chain features in type 1 diabetes. No antigens are known for them. Every bit of the isolated RNA underwent reverse transcription, so sequencing read expressed TCRB transcripts. Measured with immunoSEQ multiplex PCR; TCRdb has only the in-frame clones, and not every one. The sample has about 270,000 clones; around an eighth are singletons. Regarding the study as a whole: Within each of all four CD4+ subsets, Type 1 diabetes patients had TCRB CDR3s that were moderately but significantly shorter.

The material sequenced was naive CD4+ T cells from blood. The origin of the receptors is a young man with type 1 diabetes.

The genes are TRBV9 and TRBJ2-5; a weak D match, TRBD2 (6 bases). Trimming removed 3 bases from V and 4 bases from J, with 16 bases in between. The CDR3 is made up of 15 amino acids. Germline V gene lookup returns CDR1 SGDLS and CDR2 YYNGEE. In DNA form, the CDR3 reads TGTGCCAGCAGCGCTAGACGCGGGGAGGCAGAGACCCAGTACTTC. Encoded protein: CASSARRGEAETQYF.

The chain joins TRBV5-1 to TRBJ2-6; D is unclear. CDR1 is SGHRS and CDR2 is YFSETQ in the germline V gene. This CDR3 has 14 residues. Trimming pared 4 bases from V and 2 bases from J, leaving 7 bases between. CDR3 DNA: TGCGCCAGCAGCCGGGTCCCTGGGGCCAACGTCCTGACTTTC. It yields the protein CASSRVPGANVLTF.

The chain is built from TRBV28 and TRBJ1-1; the match to TRBD1 covers 8 bases. The CDR3 runs 14 residues. Germline lookup yields CDR1 MDHEN and CDR2 SYDVKM. The trim removed 5 bases at V and 2 bases at J, leaving 4 bases unmatched. The CDR3 sequence is CASSPTGVNTEAFF. CDR3 coding DNA: TGTGCCAGCAGTCCGACAGGGGTCAACACTGAAGCTTTCTTT.

The chain joins TRBV11-2 to TRBJ2-1; TRBD2 agrees at 10 bases. CDR3 length: 15 amino acids. Germline CDR1 SGHAT, CDR2 FQNNGV. With V trimmed by 6 bases and J by 0 bases, 2 bases remained unmatched. This CDR3 is CASRVAGGSYNEQFF. The CDR3 nucleotides read TGTGCCAGCAGGGTAGCGGGAGGCTCCTACAATGAGCAGTTCTTC.

A few counts support this clone. The chain recombines TRBV15 with TRBJ2-2; 8 bases map to TRBD2. The germline V gene encodes CDR1 LNHNV and CDR2 YYDKDF (reference sequence). After removal of 0 bases from V and 6 bases from J, the junction contained 3 bases not matched to a gene. The CDR3 runs 15 residues. The CDR3: CATSRDGTRAGELFF. The CDR3 nucleotides read TGTGCCACCAGCAGAGATGGGACTAGGGCCGGGGAGCTGTTTTTT. Variable domain in full (rest from reference TRBV15 and TRBJ2-2): DAMVIQNPRYQVTQFGKPVTLSCSQTLNHNVMYWYQQKSSQAPKLLFHYYDKDFNNEADTPDNFQSRRPNTSFCFLDIRSPGLGDTAMYLCATSRDGTRAGELFFGEGSRLTVL.

V gene TRBV7-9 combines with J gene TRBJ1-2, with 7 bases matching TRBD1. Germline CDR1 reads SEHNR; CDR2 reads FQNEAQ (reference sequence). This CDR3 has 13 amino acids. V shed 3 bases, J shed 11 bases, and the junction held 9 bases outside the gene matches. The CDR3 nucleotides are TGTGCCAGCAGCTTCCGGGACAGCAGGTTTTACACCTTC. As protein: CASSFRDSRFYTF.

This clone was recorded once. This chain links TRBV28 with TRBJ2-6; perhaps TRBD1 as D (6 bases). Trimming cost V 6 bases and J 2 bases, with 11 bases left between them. The CDR3 has 15 amino acids. Germline-derived CDR1 and CDR2 are MDHEN and SYDVKM. The CDR3 bases are TGTGCCAGCAGCCTCAGGGGTGCTGGGGCCAACGTCCTGACTTTC. Translated: CASSLRGAGANVLTF.

The chain has TRBV5-1 and TRBJ2-3; D is unclear. CDR3 size: 14 residues. Trimming took 9 bases from V and 2 from J, leaving 16 bases between them. Germline CDR1 is SGHRS and CDR2 is YFSETQ. The CDR3 loop reads CATSPPDNTDTQYF. The CDR3 DNA is TGCGCCACATCCCCGCCAGATAACACAGATACGCAGTATTTT.

This clone turned up a few times. The J gene is TRBJ1-2, the V gene TRBV9; D is unclear. V gave up 0 bases and J gave up 3 bases, with 12 bases separating them. The CDR3 runs to 15 residues. Germline V gene sequence: CDR1 SGDLS, CDR2 YYNGEE. Here the CDR3 reads CASSVEGAGDYGYTF. CDR3 sequence (DNA): TGTGCCAGCAGCGTAGAGGGAGCCGGGGACTATGGCTACACCTTC.

This clone has more than one count but fewer than ten. The chain employs TRBV9 and TRBJ1-1, with D unresolved. Germline CDR1 SGDLS, CDR2 YYNGEE. The V gene lost 0 bases and the J gene lost 4 bases, with 22 bases spanning the gap. This CDR3 has 18 residues. The chain's CDR3 is CASSVGGAAAILGTEAFF. In DNA form, the CDR3 reads TGTGCCAGCAGCGTAGGTGGTGCGGCAGCCATACTTGGCACTGAAGCTTTCTTT.

This clone showed up just a few times. The chain joins TRBV7-2 to TRBJ2-7; maybe TRBD1 (6 bases). V lost 6 bases to trimming and J lost 7 bases, with 16 bases between them. The CDR3 totals 13 residues. Germline V lookup: CDR1 SGHTA, CDR2 FQGNSA. CDR3 in DNA: TGTGCCAGCAGGCCTGGGGGCTTGGATGAGCAGTACTTC. Translating gives CASRPGGLDEQYF.

This clone has a handful of counts. The V gene is TRBV11-2, the J gene TRBJ2-5; tentative D call: TRBD1 (5 bases). The CDR3 consists of 13 residues. Trimming stripped 0 bases from V and 5 bases from J, with 7 bases between. Germline CDR1 SGHAT, CDR2 FQNNGV. The CDR3 DNA reads as TGTGCCAGCAGCTTAGACAGGGCCGAGACCCAGTACTTC. Protein sequence: CASSLDRAETQYF.

This clone was seen a few times. The rearrangement links TRBV28 to TRBJ2-7; TRBD1 matches at 10 bases. V was clipped by 5 bases and J by 3 bases; unmatched bases: 7. CDR3 length: 15 residues. Looked up from germline, CDR1 is MDHEN and CDR2 is SYDVKM. The CDR3 sequence is CASSTSGQGSYEQYF. CDR3 nucleotides: TGTGCCAGCAGTACCTCGGGACAGGGGAGCTACGAGCAGTACTTC.

V gene TRBV27 combines with J gene TRBJ2-1, with D maybe TRBD1 (5 bases). The germline CDR1 and CDR2 sequences are MNHEY and SMNVEV (reference sequence). Trimming removed 7 bases from V and 5 bases from J, with 18 bases in between. CDR3 length equals 15 residues. Written as DNA, the CDR3 is TGTGCCAGCACCTTCCAGGGTGCTCCAAACAATGAGCAGTTCTTC. Its translation: CASTFQGAPNNEQFF.

The chain couples TRBV6-5 to TRBJ2-2, with TRBD2 matching over 8 bases. This CDR3 contains 15 residues. Trimming removed 6 bases from V and 8 bases from J; junction bases left unmatched: 11. CDR1 and CDR2 from the germline V gene are MNHEY and SVGAGI. The CDR3: CASSRVAGKKGELFF. The CDR3 nucleotides are TGTGCCAGCAGCCGGGTAGCGGGGAAAAAAGGGGAGCTGTTTTTT.

Only a few counts were recorded for this clone. This chain connects TRBV2 to TRBJ1-1; D remains ambiguous. This CDR3 region has 14 residues. V was clipped by 4 bases and J by 2 bases, with 11 bases between them. From germline, CDR1 is SNHLY and CDR2 FYNNEI. The CDR3, as DNA: TGTGCCAGCAGTGGTATTACGGTAAACACTGAAGCTTTCTTT. Translation: CASSGITVNTEAFF.

V gene TRBV6-5 combines with J gene TRBJ1-1; unclear D gene. Germline CDR1 and CDR2: MNHEY and SVGAGI. Trimming cost V 6 bases and J 4 bases, with 6 bases left between them. There are 11 residues in the CDR3. CDR3 DNA sequence: TGTGCCAGCAGGGAGGGCACTGAAGCTTTCTTT. It is translated as CASREGTEAFF.

This chain connects TRBV9 to TRBJ2-2; 9 nucleotides agree with TRBD1. The CDR3 totals 15 residues. Germline CDR1 SGDLS, CDR2 YYNGEE. After removal of 4 bases from V and 5 bases from J, the junction contained 6 bases not matched to a gene. The CDR3 protein is CASSPWDRVTGELFF. The CDR3 coding sequence is TGTGCCAGCAGCCCGTGGGACAGGGTAACCGGGGAGCTGTTTTTT.

The chain couples TRBV29-1 to TRBJ1-1; D remains unclear. This CDR3 comprises 13 residues. The V gene's germline CDR1 is SQVTM and CDR2 ANQGSEA. V lost 4 bases, J lost 0 bases, and 9 bases lay in between. CDR3 in DNA: TGCAGCGTTGCACAGACCCTGAACACTGAAGCTTTCTTT. The encoded protein is CSVAQTLNTEAFF.

This clone was detected a few times. This chain connects TRBV4-1 to TRBJ2-3; perhaps TRBD1 as D (6 bases). Germline CDR1 and CDR2: MGHRA and YSYEKL. This CDR3 is 16 amino acids long. Trimming pared 1 base from V and 0 bases from J, leaving 11 bases between. The CDR3 loop is CASSQVRQGSTDTQYF. The CDR3 region has the DNA TGCGCCAGCAGCCAAGTCCGGCAGGGGAGCACAGATACGCAGTATTTT.

This clone was picked up a small number of times. The V gene is TRBV7-2, the J gene TRBJ2-1; 7 nucleotides line up with TRBD2. With 5 bases clipped from V and 0 bases from J, the junction kept 10 bases outside the gene matches. There are 17 residues in the CDR3. The V gene's germline CDR1 is SGHTA and CDR2 FQGNSA. The CDR3 region has the DNA TGTGCCAGCAGCGCCTTAGCGGGTTGGGACTCCTACAATGAGCAGTTCTTC. Translated: CASSALAGWDSYNEQFF.

The rearrangement joins TRBV7-9 to TRBJ2-1, with 7 positions matching TRBD2. V was clipped by 6 bases and J by 2 bases; unmatched bases: 10. CDR1 and CDR2 (germline): SEHNR, FQNEAQ (reference sequence). The CDR3 has 16 residues. The DNA of the CDR3 is TGTGCCAGCAGTCCCTTCGCAGCGGGAACCTACAATGAGCAGTTCTTC. Amino acid sequence: CASSPFAAGTYNEQFF. The full variable domain, with the rest looked up from reference TRBV7-9 and TRBJ2-1, is DTGVSQNPRHKITKRGQNVTFRCDPISEHNRLYWYRQTLGQGPEFLTYFQNEAQLEKSRLLSDRFSAERPKGSFSTLEIQRTEQGDSAMYLCASSPFAAGTYNEQFFGPGTRLTVL.

The V call is TRBV28, the J call TRBJ1-4, with a tentative D call TRBD1 (6 bases). V lost 7 bases to trimming and J lost 7 bases, with 16 bases between them. Germline V gene data show CDR1 as MDHEN and CDR2 as SYDVKM. The CDR3 covers 14 residues. CDR3 sequence: CASKVGASVEKLFF. As DNA, the CDR3 is TGTGCCAGCAAAGTGGGGGCGTCTGTTGAAAAACTGTTTTTT.

The gene calls are TRBV6-5 and TRBJ1-5; a possible D gene is TRBD1 (6 bases). V lost 6 bases, J lost 0 bases, and 12 bases lay in between. CDR1 and CDR2 from the germline V gene are MNHEY and SVGAGI. The CDR3 loop spans 15 amino acids. As DNA, the CDR3 is TGTGCCAGCAGCCCCGGACAGCCTAGCAATCAGCCCCAGCATTTT. Translating gives CASSPGQPSNQPQHF.

This clone has a handful of counts. V usage is TRBV28 and J usage is TRBJ2-3; no firm D call. CDR3 length: 14 amino acids. In germline, CDR1 is MDHEN, CDR2 SYDVKM. V lost 3 bases to trimming and J lost 0 bases, with 7 bases between them. CDR3: CASSFSTSTDTQYF. The CDR3 nucleotides read TGTGCCAGCAGTTTCTCCACTAGCACAGATACGCAGTATTTT.

This clone was seen only a few times. The V and J genes are TRBV7-3 and TRBJ2-1, with 9 bases aligning to TRBD2. The CDR3 consists of 12 residues. The V and J ends lost 5 bases and 13 bases, in that order; junction bases with no gene match: 6. Germline-derived CDR1 and CDR2 are SGHTA and FQGTGA. This CDR3 reads CASSPRSGSQFF. CDR3 DNA sequence: TGTGCCAGCAGCCCCCGTAGCGGGAGCCAGTTCTTC.

This clone was counted between two and nine times. The genes are TRBV19 and TRBJ2-6; 10 bases map to TRBD1. V lost 6 bases and J lost 0; bases outside the gene matches: 5. The germline CDR1 and CDR2 sequences are LNHDA and SQIVND (reference sequence). The CDR3 is 17 residues long. The CDR3 is CASSPGTGVSGANVLTF. The CDR3 bases are TGTGCCAGTAGCCCCGGGACAGGGGTCTCTGGGGCCAACGTCCTGACTTTC.

The chain couples TRBV25-1 to TRBJ2-2, with D perhaps TRBD2 (6 bases). With 1 base removed from V and 6 bases from J, the gap between germline ends came to 6 bases. The germline CDR1 and CDR2 sequences are MGHDK and SYGVNS. The CDR3 length is 13 residues. CDR3 sequence reads: CASSEWGAGELFF. CDR3 bases: TGTGCCAGCAGTGAATGGGGGGCCGGGGAGCTGTTTTTT.

This clone was seen a few times. Additional DNA sequences in this sample encode the identical CDR3. The chain has TRBV20-1 and TRBJ2-7, with D maybe TRBD2 (6 bases). Germline lookup yields CDR1 DFQATT and CDR2 SNEGSKA (reference sequence). The V end lost 6 bases, the J end lost 4 bases, and 10 bases lay between the germline ends. This CDR3 is built from 11 residues. This CDR3 is CSAGGTYEQYF. The CDR3 DNA follows: TGCAGTGCCGGGGGAACGTACGAGCAGTACTTC.

Worth noting for this clone: Other DNA sequences of this sample code for an identical CDR3. The chain recombines TRBV18 with TRBJ2-7; 8 bases are shared with TRBD1. The CDR3 has 14 amino acids. Germline V gene sequence: CDR1 KGHSH, CDR2 LQKENI. V shed 6 bases, J shed 4 bases, and the junction held 8 bases outside the gene matches. CDR3 residues: CASSPDRGIYEQYF. The CDR3 DNA follows: TGTGCCAGCTCTCCCGACAGGGGCATATACGAGCAGTACTTC.